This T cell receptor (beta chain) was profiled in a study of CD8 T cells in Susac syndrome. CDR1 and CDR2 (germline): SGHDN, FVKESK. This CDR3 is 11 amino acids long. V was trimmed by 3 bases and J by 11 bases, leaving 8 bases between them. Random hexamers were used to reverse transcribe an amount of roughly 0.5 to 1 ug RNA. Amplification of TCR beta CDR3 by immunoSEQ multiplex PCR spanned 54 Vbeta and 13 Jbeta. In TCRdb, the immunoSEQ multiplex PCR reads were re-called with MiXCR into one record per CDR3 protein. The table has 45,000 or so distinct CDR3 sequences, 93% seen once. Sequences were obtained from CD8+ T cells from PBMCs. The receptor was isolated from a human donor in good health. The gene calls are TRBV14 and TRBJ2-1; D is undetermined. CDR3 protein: CASSQGTQQFF. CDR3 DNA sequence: TGTGCCAGCAGCCAGGGCACCCAGCAGTTCTTC. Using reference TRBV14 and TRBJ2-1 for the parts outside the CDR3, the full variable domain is EAGVTQFPSHSVIEKGQTVTLRCDPISGHDNLYWYRRVMGKEIKFLLHFVKESKQDESGMPNNRFLAERTGGTYSTLKVQPAELEDSGVYFCASSQGTQQFFGPGTRLTVL.